This T cell receptor (beta chain) is from a study of blood T cell repertoires in COVID-19. The overall study: COVID-19 samples, acute and convalescent, were from the United States, Italy and Spain. The analysed material was cDNA or gDNA that came from T cells, B-cell-depleted T cells, or PBMCs.

The CDR3 runs 14 residues. V was cut by 1 base and J by 7 bases, with 11 bases left in between. Germline values: CDR1 LGHDT, CDR2 YNNKEL (reference sequence). Either two negative PCRs, clearance, or symptom resolution qualified Cohort 3 donors as recovered. Per the original data handling: Estimated nucleated cell counts came from reference gene primer amplification. Sequencing was performed with immunoSEQ multiplex PCR; in TCRdb, only in-frame clones are kept and a portion is missing. Clone size and V and J calls were adopted from that table, with D and trimming inferred from the DNA. The sample has approximately 230,000 clones, around nine tenths seen once; the top ten hold less than 2.5%.

The source is a woman aged 18-29 years who had recovered from COVID-19. The source material was PBMCs or T cells enriched from blood (not recorded which). V is TRBV3-1 (or the pseudogene TRBV3-2) and J is TRBJ1-5; D is uncertain. The CDR3 DNA is TGTGCCAGCAGCCAAGGTCCGGGTTGCCAGCCCCAGCATTTT. Its protein product is CASSQGPGCQPQHF.